This T cell receptor (beta chain) was found in a study of blood T cell repertoires in COVID-19 (dated by TCRdb to 2018 to 2021). For the study in its entirety: The collaborator samples originated in the United States, Italy and Spain and spanned the acute and convalescent phases of COVID-19. The sample metadata nearly always contained a de-identified subject ID, COVID-19 status, age in years and sex. The samples were drawn from two sources: the first 160 participants of the ongoing ImmuneRACE study, and 1,000 to 1,500 subjects contributed by 6 global collaborators. Where HLA class I and class II types were available, the types were taken from metadata supplied by the sample provider, not from assay-based typing. The material from the prospective study consisted of cDNA or gDNA derived from T cells, B-cell-depleted T cells, or PBMCs. A freely available public database, intended as a resource for researchers studying the immune response to SARS-CoV-2, is where the repertoires were released. Subjects who had been exposed to COVID-19, were actively infected with it, or had recovered from it provided the deeply sampled blood TCRbeta repertoires that made up the dataset.

The CDR3 starts with the cysteine, ends with the phenylalanine, and has 14 residues. CDR3 DNA only is kept here, 42 bases in frame from base 1. V gives up 5 bases and J gives up 5 bases, and the segment between their germline ends measures 10 bases. The germline V gene (reference sequence) provides CDR1 MNHEY and CDR2 SMNVEV. Collaborating institutions collected whole blood in K2EDTA tubes following their own protocols. For TCRbeta analysis, collaborators shipped samples in one of three forms: frozen whole blood, isolated PBMCs, or DNA extracted from either of those sample types. TCRbeta CDR3 regions were amplified from genomic DNA by means of the immunoSEQ Assay, a bias-controlled multiplex PCR. In the authors' own workflow: Nucleated cell counts per sample were estimated from amplification of reference gene primers within the assay. To quantify the absolute abundance of each unique TCRbeta CDR3 rearrangement, sequence reads were collapsed and filtered. For each sample, productive Simpson clonality was calculated as the square root of Simpson's diversity index over productive rearrangements. Here the immuneACCESS table is served through TCRdb, limited to in-frame sequences with V and J called. Missing clones are a known gap in these copies; in checked studies unresolved V genes cover under half, and the rest lacks a known reason. V and J calls and clone size are as listed in that table; D and trimming were resolved from the DNA. For this sample there are 290,000 or so clones; around 87% appear just once. About 1.2% of the sample is held by the ten biggest clonotypes.

Summary of the overall study and its limitations: How much clinical and demographic metadata was included differed by source and by participant, and the metadata was provided uncurated.

With respect to this clone: It has no known antigen specificity. Base qualities are missing; no much larger clone stands one base away.

What was sequenced was peripheral blood. The clonotype comes from a man in his 70s with acute or convalescent COVID-19. The V and J genes are TRBV27 and TRBJ1-6; a weak D assignment points to TRBD1 (5 bases agree). Read as DNA, the sequence is TGTGCCAGCAGTCGACAGCTTGATAATTCACCCCTCCACTTT. Translated, this is CASSRQLDNSPLHF.